This TCR beta chain was found in a study of radiotherapy plus CTLA-4 blockade in lung cancer. The wider study: In roughly 19% of patients, objective responses were seen; 30% to 35% had disease control. Findings of the study overall: Radiotherapy plus ipilimumab was followed by expansion in blood of tumor-derived TCR clones. Reported findings show early blood T cell clone dynamics, with interferon-beta, best predicted response.

With 0 bases removed from V and 0 bases from J, the gap between germline ends came to 20 bases. Germline V gene sequence: CDR1 SEHNR, CDR2 FQNEAQ (reference sequence). The CDR3 totals 19 residues. The data were produced by immunoSEQ multiplex PCR, yet TCRdb's version contains in-frame clones alone and is incomplete. Among approximately 40,000 clones listed, around three quarters were seen once. Focal radiation plus CTLA-4 blockade with ipilimumab was given to patients with chemo-refractory metastatic non-small-cell lung cancer. About this clone: Its antigen is unidentified.

The chain is built from TRBV7-9 and TRBJ1-2; D is possibly TRBD1 (5 bases). This clonotype was obtained from a human donor with non-small cell lung cancer who had stable disease on radiotherapy plus ipilimumab. Specimen: peripheral blood, collected from a patient treated with radiotherapy plus ipilimumab. The CDR3 nucleotides read TGTGCCAGCAGCTTAGCGCCAAAACCCAGGGTAGGAGCTAACTATGGCTACACCTTC. This translates into CASSLAPKPRVGANYGYTF.